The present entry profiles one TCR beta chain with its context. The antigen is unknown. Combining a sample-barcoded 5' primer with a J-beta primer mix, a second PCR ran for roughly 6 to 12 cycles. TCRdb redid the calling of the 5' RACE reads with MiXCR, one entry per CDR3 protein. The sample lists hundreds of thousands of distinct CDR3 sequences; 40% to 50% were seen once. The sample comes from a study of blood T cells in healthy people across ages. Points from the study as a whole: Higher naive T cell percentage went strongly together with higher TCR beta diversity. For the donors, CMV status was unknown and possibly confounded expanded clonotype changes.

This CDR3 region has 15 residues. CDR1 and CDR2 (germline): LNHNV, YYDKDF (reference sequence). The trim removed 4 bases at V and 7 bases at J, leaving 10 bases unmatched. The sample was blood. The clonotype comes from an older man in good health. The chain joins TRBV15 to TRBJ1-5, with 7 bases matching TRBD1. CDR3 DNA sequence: TGTGCCACCAGCAACGCAGGAGGGGGCGTCCAGCCCCAGCATTTT. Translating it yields CATSNAGGGVQPQHF.